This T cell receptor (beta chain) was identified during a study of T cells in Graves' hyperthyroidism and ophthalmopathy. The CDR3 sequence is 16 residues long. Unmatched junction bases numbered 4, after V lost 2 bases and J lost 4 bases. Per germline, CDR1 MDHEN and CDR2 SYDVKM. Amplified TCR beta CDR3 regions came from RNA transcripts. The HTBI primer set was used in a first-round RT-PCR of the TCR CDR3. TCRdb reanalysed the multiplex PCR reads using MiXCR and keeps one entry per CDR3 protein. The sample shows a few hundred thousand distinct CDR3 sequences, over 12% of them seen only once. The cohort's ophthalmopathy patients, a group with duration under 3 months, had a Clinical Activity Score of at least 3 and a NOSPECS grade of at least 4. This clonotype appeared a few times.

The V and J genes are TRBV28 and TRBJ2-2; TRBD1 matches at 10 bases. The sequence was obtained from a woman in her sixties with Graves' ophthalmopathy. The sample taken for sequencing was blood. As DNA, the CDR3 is TGTGCCAGCAGTTTAATACGGGACAGGGGCACCGGGGAGCTGTTTTTT. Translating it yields CASSLIRDRGTGELFF.